Given below is one T cell receptor beta chain in context. Under the authors' procedure: Estimates of nucleated cell counts were drawn from the amplification of reference gene primers. Assay: immunoSEQ multiplex PCR; the TCRdb copy retains only in-frame clones and omits some. V, J and clone size are taken as reported in that table, and D and trimming were inferred from the DNA itself. The table includes 200,000 to 300,000 clones, approximately 82% detected once. The CDR3 has 14 residues. Germline CDR1 is SGHRS and CDR2 is YFSETQ. The data stem from a study of blood T cell repertoires in COVID-19. Across the study: Some COVID-19 samples were acute and others convalescent; all came from the United States, Italy and Spain. The analysed material was cDNA or gDNA that came from T cells, B-cell-depleted T cells, or PBMCs.

The rearrangement uses TRBV5-1 and TRBJ2-5; a weak D match, TRBD1 (6 bases). The tail of the sequence fits TRBJ2-7 better, so the J call may be wrong. The sample taken for sequencing was peripheral blood. The TCR comes from a woman over 75 with acute or convalescent COVID-19. CDR3 nucleotides: TGCGCCAGCAGCTGGGACACCACAGCCTACGAGCAGTACTTC. This codes for CASSWDTTAYEQYF.